One sample yielded the 18 T cell receptor beta chains listed below, sequenced in a study of TIL therapy for anti-PD-1-resistant metastatic lung cancer. This was the immunoSEQ v3 assay. Repertoires were generated with immunoSEQ multiplex PCR, while TCRdb's copy carries only in-frame clones and drops some. This table has some 45,000 clones, about 86% appearing once. The time point here: pre-treatment sample, taken before nivolumab and TIL therapy. Sequenced material: blood, taken at baseline. The origin of the receptors is a person aged 25 to 85 with non-small cell lung cancer.

This sequence joins TRBV12-3 or TRBV12-4 and TRBJ2-7, with D possibly being TRBD1 (5 bases). This CDR3 has 12 residues. V was pared by 2 bases and J by 3 bases, with 5 bases between. In DNA, the CDR3 is TGTGCCAGCAGTTTAACAGGCTACGAGCAGTACTTC. As protein: CASSLTGYEQYF.

A single count supports this clone. CDR3 sequence reads: CASSSKINTGELFF. CDR3 nucleotides: TGTGCCAGTAGTAGCAAAATAAACACCGGGGAGCTGTTTTTT. This rearrangement joins TRBV19 to TRBJ2-2; D gene uncertain. Per the germline V gene, CDR1 is LNHDA and CDR2 is SQIVND (reference sequence). Trimming stripped 4 bases from V and 2 bases from J, with 8 bases between. This CDR3 is built from 14 residues.

The chain uses TRBV6-5 and TRBJ1-5; D is possibly TRBD1 (5 bases). CDR1 is MNHEY and CDR2 is SVGAGI in the germline V gene. V was trimmed by 2 bases and J by 7 bases, leaving 9 bases between them. The CDR3 totals 13 residues. The CDR3 here is CASSYKGSQPQHF. In DNA, the CDR3 is TGTGCCAGCAGTTACAAGGGGAGCCAGCCCCAGCATTTT.

The rearrangement uses TRBV19 and TRBJ2-2; D is perhaps TRBD1 (6 bases). The V end lost 6 bases, the J end lost 3 bases, and 17 bases lay between the germline ends. The CDR3 contains 16 residues. Germline V gene data show CDR1 as LNHDA and CDR2 as SQIVND (reference sequence). Here the CDR3 DNA reads TGTGCCAGTAGACCCGACCGGGACAAATACACCGGGGAGCTGTTTTTT. This encodes CASRPDRDKYTGELFF.

Only a few counts were recorded for this clone. DNA of the CDR3: TGTGCCAGCAGCCAAGGGTCCATACCGGGCTACACCTTC. Its translation is CASSQGSIPGYTF. The chain combines TRBV14 with TRBJ1-2; D not certain. The germline V and J ends were trimmed by 1 base and 8 bases, with 11 bases remaining between them. Germline loops: CDR1 SGHDN, CDR2 FVKESK. The CDR3 spans 13 residues.

The gene calls are TRBV19 and TRBJ2-5; 9 bases are a match to TRBD1. The CDR3 is made up of 16 amino acids. The ends lost 3 bases at V and 7 bases at J; junction bases unmatched: 12. From germline, CDR1 is LNHDA and CDR2 SQIVND (reference sequence). CDR3 loop: CASSMVPGQGVGTQYF. CDR3 in DNA: TGTGCCAGTAGTATGGTTCCGGGACAGGGAGTGGGGACCCAGTACTTC. Full variable domain (missing parts from reference TRBV19 and TRBJ2-5): DGGITQSPKYLFRKEGQNVTLSCEQNLNHDAMYWYRQDPGQGLRLIYYSQIVNDFQKGDIAEGYSVSREKKESFPLTVTSAQKNPTAFYLCASSMVPGQGVGTQYFGPGTRLLVL.

The chain carries TRBV6-5 and TRBJ2-7, with D possibly TRBD2 on 6 matching bases. CDR3 size: 14 residues. Trimming removed 7 bases from V and 6 bases from J, with 19 bases in between. Germline-derived CDR1 and CDR2 are MNHEY and SVGAGI. DNA of the CDR3: TGTGCCAGCATCTCAGTTGGGGGAGGAGGCGAGCAGTACTTC. Its protein product is CASISVGGGGEQYF.

In this sample, this clone turned up a few times. The chain couples TRBV6-6 to TRBJ2-7; D possibly uses TRBD1 or TRBD2 (6 bases each). V dropped 0 bases and J dropped 0 bases, with 12 bases sitting between them. CDR1 is MNHNY, CDR2 SVGAGI, per germline (reference sequence). The CDR3 consists of 16 residues. CDR3 residues: CASSYSGAGLSYEQYF. The CDR3 bases are TGTGCCAGCAGTTACTCGGGGGCGGGGCTCTCCTACGAGCAGTACTTC.

The rearrangement joins TRBV29-1 to TRBJ1-1; TRBD1 might be the D (5 bases). The V gene lost 6 bases and the J gene lost 7 bases, with 9 bases spanning the gap. The CDR3 runs to 10 residues. Germline V gene lookup returns CDR1 SQVTM and CDR2 ANQGSEA. Here the CDR3 reads CSVKQVEAFF. Written as DNA, the CDR3 is TGCAGCGTAAAACAGGTTGAAGCTTTCTTT.

The chain is built from TRBV3-1 (or the pseudogene TRBV3-2) and TRBJ2-7; D not resolved. Germline V gene data show CDR1 as LGHDT and CDR2 as YNNKEL (reference sequence). The CDR3 covers 15 residues. Trimming left V 6 bases short and J 5 bases short, with 20 bases between. CDR3 loop: CASSRGRAFYHEQYF. CDR3 DNA sequence: TGTGCCAGCAGTAGAGGAAGAGCGTTTTACCACGAGCAGTACTTC.

This clone was seen once. V gene TRBV19 combines with J gene TRBJ1-1; 7 positions agree with TRBD1. With V trimmed by 7 bases and J by 6 bases, 8 bases remained unmatched. This CDR3 has 13 residues. Germline V gene data show CDR1 as LNHDA and CDR2 as SQIVND (reference sequence). The CDR3 coding sequence is TGTGCCAGTAAGACTTACAGGGGCGCTGAAGCTTTCTTT. Its protein product is CASKTYRGAEAFF.

The rearrangement uses TRBV7-2 and TRBJ2-1; the match to TRBD2 covers 9 bases. CDR1 is SGHTA, CDR2 FQGNSA, per germline. The CDR3 extends over 16 amino acids. The J segment lost 0 bases and the V segment lost 6 bases, leaving 6 bases of the junction unmatched. The CDR3 loop reads CASSSRLADSYNEQFF. The CDR3, as DNA: TGTGCCAGCAGTTCGCGACTAGCGGACTCCTACAATGAGCAGTTCTTC.

The CDR3 loop reads CSVEPSATDTQYF. The CDR3 DNA follows: TGCAGCGTTGAACCTAGCGCCACAGATACGCAGTATTTT. The chain carries TRBV29-1 and TRBJ2-3; TRBD2 is a possible D gene (6 bases). From germline, CDR1 is SQVTM and CDR2 ANQGSEA. Trimming took off 2 bases at V and 2 bases at J, with 8 bases between the two ends. There are 13 residues in the CDR3.

The J gene is TRBJ1-2, the V gene TRBV29-1; D is uncertain. The CDR3 runs to 14 residues. The germline V and J ends were trimmed by 0 bases and 8 bases, with 16 bases remaining between them. Germline V gene data show CDR1 as SQVTM and CDR2 as ANQGSEA. CDR3 in DNA: TGCAGCGTTGAAGAGAGGGAGAGGGCCTTCGGCTACACCTTC. Translated, it gives CSVEERERAFGYTF.

This chain joins TRBV6-4 and TRBJ2-7; D gene unclear. The CDR3 loop spans 12 amino acids. The V gene lost 3 bases and the J gene lost 2 bases, with 5 bases spanning the gap. In germline, CDR1 is MRHNA, CDR2 SNTAGT. The CDR3 nucleotides are TGTGCCAGCAGTGAAATCCCCTACGAGCAGTACTTC. Its protein is CASSEIPYEQYF.

The V gene is TRBV7-2, the J gene TRBJ2-7; D could derive from TRBD1 or TRBD2 (5 bases each). The CDR3 contains 13 residues. Germline CDR1 and CDR2: SGHTA and FQGNSA. The ends were cut back, 1 base at V and 7 bases at J, with 11 bases in the middle. CDR3 coding DNA: TGTGCCAGCAGCTTAGAGGCAGGGAGTGAGCAGTACTTC. Amino acids: CASSLEAGSEQYF.

The genes are TRBV28 and TRBJ2-1; 10 nucleotides line up with TRBD1. The germline V gene has CDR1 MDHEN and CDR2 SYDVKM. The V gene end was trimmed by 5 bases and the J gene end by 8 bases; junction bases not matched to a gene: 12. CDR3 size: 16 residues. The CDR3 sequence: CASSPQPGQGFHEQFF. CDR3 DNA: TGTGCCAGCAGTCCTCAACCGGGACAGGGGTTCCATGAGCAGTTCTTC. Filled out from reference TRBV28 and TRBJ2-1, the complete variable domain reads DVKVTQSSRYLVKRTGEKVFLECVQDMDHENMFWYRQDPGLGLRLIYFSYDVKMKEKGDIPEGYSVSREKKERFSLILESASTNQTSMYLCASSPQPGQGFHEQFFGPGTRLTVL.

The J gene is TRBJ2-7, the V gene TRBV6-5, with no clear D. Trimming took off 8 bases at V and 4 bases at J, with 9 bases between the two ends. Germline CDR1 reads MNHEY; CDR2 reads SVGAGI. The CDR3 has 11 amino acids. CDR3 in amino acids: CASLRQYEQYF. The CDR3 DNA is TGTGCCAGCCTGCGTCAGTACGAGCAGTACTTC.